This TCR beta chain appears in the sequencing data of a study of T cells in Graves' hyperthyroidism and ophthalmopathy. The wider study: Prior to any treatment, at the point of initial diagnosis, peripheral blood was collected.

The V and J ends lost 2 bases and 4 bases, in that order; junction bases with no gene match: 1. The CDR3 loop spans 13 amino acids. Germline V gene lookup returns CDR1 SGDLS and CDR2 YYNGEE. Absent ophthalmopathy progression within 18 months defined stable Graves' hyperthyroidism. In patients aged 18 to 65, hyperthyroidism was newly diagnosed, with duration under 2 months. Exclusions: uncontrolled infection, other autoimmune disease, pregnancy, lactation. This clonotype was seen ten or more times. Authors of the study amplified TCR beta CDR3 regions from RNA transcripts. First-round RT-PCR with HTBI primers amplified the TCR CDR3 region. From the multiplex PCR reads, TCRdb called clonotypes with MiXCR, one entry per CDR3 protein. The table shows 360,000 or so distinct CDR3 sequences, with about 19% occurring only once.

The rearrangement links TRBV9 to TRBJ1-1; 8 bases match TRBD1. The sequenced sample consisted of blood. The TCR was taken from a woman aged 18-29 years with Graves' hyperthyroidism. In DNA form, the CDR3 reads TGTGCCAGCAGCGTTGGACAGGGCACTGAAGCTTTCTTT. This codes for CASSVGQGTEAFF.